The text below deals with one T cell receptor beta chain. No cognate antigen has been identified for it. The record has no base qualities; no much larger clone is one base away. The germline V gene (reference sequence) sets CDR1 to GTSNPN and CDR2 to SVGIG. Taken from cysteine to phenylalanine, the CDR3 has 14 residues. Of all the DNA, just the CDR3 is kept, 42 bases in frame from base 1. Ends trimmed: V by 4 bases, J by 3 bases; bases unmatched to a gene: 8. The data stem from a study of blood T cell repertoires in COVID-19 (dated by TCRdb to the early 2020s). Describing the broader study: Samples from collaborators originated in the United States, Italy and Spain and spanned both the acute and convalescent phases of COVID-19. Where available, HLA class I and class II types were taken from metadata supplied by the sample provider and were not determined by assay-based typing. The prospective study material was composed of cDNA or gDNA derived from T cells, B-cell-depleted T cells, or PBMCs. A freely available public database, intended as a resource for researchers studying the immune response to SARS-CoV-2, is where the repertoires were released. A de-identified subject ID, COVID-19 status, age in years and sex were almost always included in the sample metadata. The dataset comprised deeply sampled blood TCRbeta repertoires from subjects exposed to, actively infected with, or recovered from COVID-19. The samples were drawn from two sources: the first 160 participants of the ongoing ImmuneRACE study, and fewer than 1,500 subjects contributed by 6 global collaborators.

One collaborating source in Seattle enrolled patients during active infection and followed them longitudinally through the course of disease. Whole blood was collected in K2EDTA tubes by collaborating institutions according to the institutions' own protocols. For TCRbeta analysis, collaborators shipped samples in one of three forms: frozen whole blood, isolated PBMCs, or DNA extracted from either of those sample types. Overall study outcomes, separate from this receptor: How much clinical and demographic metadata was included differed by source and by participant, and the metadata was provided uncurated.

TCRbeta CDR3 regions were amplified from genomic DNA using the immunoSEQ Assay, a bias-controlled multiplex PCR. In the original analysis: The number of nucleated cells in each sample was estimated by amplification of reference gene primers within the assay. Sequence reads were collapsed and filtered to measure the absolute abundance of every unique TCRbeta CDR3 rearrangement. For each sample, productive Simpson clonality was calculated by taking the square root of Simpson's diversity index across productive rearrangements. The clones in this table, taken by TCRdb from immuneACCESS, are in-frame only. Not every clone is retained; where verified, under half of the shortfall comes from an unresolved V gene, and the cause of the rest is unknown. V and J calls and clone size are given by that table; D and trimming were obtained from the DNA. In this sample the table shows 310,000 or so clones, approximately 91% of which occur a single time. The top ten clonotypes cover approximately 2.1% of the sample.

The chain employs TRBV30 and TRBJ1-2, with TRBD1 identical over 7 junction bases. Material for sequencing was peripheral blood. The TCR originated in a woman in her 30s with COVID-19, enrolled during active disease. The sequenced DNA is TGTGCCTGGACCGACAGGGTAACCCACTATGGCTACACCTTC. Translated, this is CAWTDRVTHYGYTF.